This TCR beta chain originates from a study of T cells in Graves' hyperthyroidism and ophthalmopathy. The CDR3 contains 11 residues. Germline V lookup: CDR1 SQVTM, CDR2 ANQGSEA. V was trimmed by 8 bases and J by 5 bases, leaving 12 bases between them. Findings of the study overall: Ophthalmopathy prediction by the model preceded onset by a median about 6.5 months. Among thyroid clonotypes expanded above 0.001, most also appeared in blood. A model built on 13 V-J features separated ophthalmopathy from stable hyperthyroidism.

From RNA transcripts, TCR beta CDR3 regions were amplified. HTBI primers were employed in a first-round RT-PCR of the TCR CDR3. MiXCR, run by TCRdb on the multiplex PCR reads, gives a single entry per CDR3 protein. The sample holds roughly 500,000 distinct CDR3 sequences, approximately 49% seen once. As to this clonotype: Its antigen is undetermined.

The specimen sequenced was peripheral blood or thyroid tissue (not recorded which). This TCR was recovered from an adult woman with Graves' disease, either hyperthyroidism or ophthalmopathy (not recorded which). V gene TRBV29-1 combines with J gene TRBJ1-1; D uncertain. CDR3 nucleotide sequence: TGCAGCTTAGTCCGAGGGACTGAAGCTTTCTTT. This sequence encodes CSLVRGTEAFF.